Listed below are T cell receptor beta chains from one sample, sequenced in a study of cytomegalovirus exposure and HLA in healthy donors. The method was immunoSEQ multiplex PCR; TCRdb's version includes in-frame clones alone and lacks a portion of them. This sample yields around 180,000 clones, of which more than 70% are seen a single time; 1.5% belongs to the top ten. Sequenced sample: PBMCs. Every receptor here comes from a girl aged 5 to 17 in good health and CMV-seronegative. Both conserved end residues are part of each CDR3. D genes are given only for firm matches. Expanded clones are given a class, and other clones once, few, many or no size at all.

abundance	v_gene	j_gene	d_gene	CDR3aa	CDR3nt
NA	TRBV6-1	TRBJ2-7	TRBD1	CASPLGTDGF	TGTGCCAGCCCCCTGGGGACAGACGGCTTC
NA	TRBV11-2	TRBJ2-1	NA	CASSSLVTGWDQTNEQFF	TGTGCCAGCAGCTCCTTGGTTACGGGATGGGATCAGACTAATGAGCAGTTCTTC
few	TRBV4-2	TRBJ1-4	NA	CASTPGHGDEKLFF	TGTGCCAGCACCCCGGGACACGGGGATGAAAAACTGTTTTTT
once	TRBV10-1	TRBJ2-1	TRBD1	CASSEPGGQGGHEQFF	TGCGCCAGCAGTGAACCCGGGGGACAGGGCGGCCATGAGCAGTTCTTC
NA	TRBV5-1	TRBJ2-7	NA	CASSWGVGGSYEQYF	TGCGCCAGCAGCTGGGGGGTGGGGGGTTCCTACGAGCAGTACTTC
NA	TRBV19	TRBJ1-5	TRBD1	CASSIRAGQGNNQPQHF	TGTGCCAGTAGTATAAGAGCGGGACAGGGAAACAATCAGCCCCAGCATTTT
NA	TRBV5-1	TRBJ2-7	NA	CASRSEYEQYF	TGCGCCAGCAGGAGTGAGTACGAGCAGTACTTC
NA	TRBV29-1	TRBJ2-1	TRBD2	CSVPRGLAGGPGSYNEQFF	TGCAGCGTCCCCCGCGGGCTAGCGGGGGGACCGGGTTCCTACAATGAGCAGTTCTTC
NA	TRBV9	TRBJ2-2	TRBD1	CASSVGGTELTGELFF	TGTGCCAGCAGCGTAGGGGGGACAGAACTTACCGGGGAGCTGTTTTTT
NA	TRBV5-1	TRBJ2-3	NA	CASSLAEAGQADTQYF	TGCGCCAGCAGCTTGGCCGAAGCGGGTCAGGCAGATACGCAGTATTTT
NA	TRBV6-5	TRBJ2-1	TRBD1	CASSYPTGQQFF	TGTGCCAGCAGTTACCCGACAGGGCAGCAGTTCTTC
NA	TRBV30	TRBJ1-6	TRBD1	CAWIPGQGNSPLHF	TGTGCCTGGATCCCTGGACAGGGGAATTCACCCCTCCACTTT